This T cell receptor (beta chain) came from a study of blood T cell repertoires in COVID-19. Study as a whole: Sites across the United States, Italy and Spain contributed samples from acute and convalescent COVID-19. Sample material is recorded as cDNA or gDNA derived from T cells, B-cell-depleted T cells, or PBMCs.

Only in-frame clones appear in the TCRdb table, and some are missing; sequencing was by immunoSEQ multiplex PCR. This repertoire shows approximately 74,000 clones, approximately 84% found once; its top ten account for approximately 35%. This sequence originates from a man in his 70s with acute or convalescent COVID-19. Sample: peripheral blood.

CDR3 nucleotide sequence: TGTGCCAGCAGCTTTCTGGGAGACACTGAAGCTTTCTTT. Protein sequence: CASSFLGDTEAFF. The chain joins TRBV7-3 to TRBJ1-1; D gene unclear. The CDR3 totals 13 residues. Trimming pared 3 bases from V and 3 bases from J, leaving 8 bases between. Germline CDR1 is SGHTA and CDR2 is FQGTGA.